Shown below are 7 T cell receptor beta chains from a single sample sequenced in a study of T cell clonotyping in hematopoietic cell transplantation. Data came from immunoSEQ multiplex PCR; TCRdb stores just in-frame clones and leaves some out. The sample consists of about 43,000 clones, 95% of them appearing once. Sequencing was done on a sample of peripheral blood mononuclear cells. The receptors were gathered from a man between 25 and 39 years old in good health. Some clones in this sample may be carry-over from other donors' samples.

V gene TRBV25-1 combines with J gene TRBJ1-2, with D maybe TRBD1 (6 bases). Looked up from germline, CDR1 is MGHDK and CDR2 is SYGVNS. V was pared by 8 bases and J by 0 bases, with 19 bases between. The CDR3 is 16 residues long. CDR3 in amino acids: CASGSGQGLANYGYTF. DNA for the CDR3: TGTGCCAGCGGTAGCGGCCAGGGGCTAGCTAACTATGGCTACACCTTC.

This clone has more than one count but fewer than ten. The CDR3 is CARTDYEQYF. Here the CDR3 DNA reads TGTGCCAGAACAGATTACGAGCAGTACTTC. This chain joins TRBV19 and TRBJ2-7; D is unresolved. Trimming shortened V by 9 bases and J by 4 bases, and 7 bases separated the two germline ends. CDR3 length: 10 amino acids. From germline, CDR1 is LNHDA and CDR2 SQIVND (reference sequence).

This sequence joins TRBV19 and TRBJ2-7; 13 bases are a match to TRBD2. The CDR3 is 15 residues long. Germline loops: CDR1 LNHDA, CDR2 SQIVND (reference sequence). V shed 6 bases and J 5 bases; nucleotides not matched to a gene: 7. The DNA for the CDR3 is TGTGCCAGTAGGCGGACTAGCGGGAGAAGCAACGAGCAGTACTTC. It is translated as CASRRTSGRSNEQYF.

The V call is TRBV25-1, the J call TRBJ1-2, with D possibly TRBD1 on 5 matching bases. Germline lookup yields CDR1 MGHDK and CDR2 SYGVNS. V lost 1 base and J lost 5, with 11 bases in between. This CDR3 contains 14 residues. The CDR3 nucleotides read TGTGCCAGCAGTGAATCCGACAGTCTTTATGGCTACACCTTC. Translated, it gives CASSESDSLYGYTF.

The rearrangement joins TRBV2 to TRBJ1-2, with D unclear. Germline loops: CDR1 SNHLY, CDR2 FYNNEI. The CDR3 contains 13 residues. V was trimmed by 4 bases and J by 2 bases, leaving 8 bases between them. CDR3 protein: CASSASLNYGYTF. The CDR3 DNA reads TGTGCCAGCAGTGCCTCATTAAACTATGGCTACACCTTC.

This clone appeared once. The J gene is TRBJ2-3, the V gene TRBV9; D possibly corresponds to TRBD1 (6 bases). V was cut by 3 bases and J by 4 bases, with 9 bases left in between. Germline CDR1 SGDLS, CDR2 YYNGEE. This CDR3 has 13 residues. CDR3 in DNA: TGTGCCAGCAGCGGGGGGCCCCCAGATACGCAGTATTTT. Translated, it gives CASSGGPPDTQYF.

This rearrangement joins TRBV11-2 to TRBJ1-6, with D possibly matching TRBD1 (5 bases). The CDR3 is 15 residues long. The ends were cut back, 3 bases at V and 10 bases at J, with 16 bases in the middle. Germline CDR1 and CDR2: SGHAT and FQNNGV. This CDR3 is CASSLGAGLRSPLHF. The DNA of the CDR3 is TGTGCCAGCAGCTTGGGCGCAGGGTTAAGGTCACCCCTCCACTTT. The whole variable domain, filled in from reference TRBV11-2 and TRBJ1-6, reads EAGVAQSPRYKIIEKRQSVAFWCNPISGHATLYWYQQILGQGPKLLIQFQNNGVVDDSQLPKDRFSAERLKGVDSTLKIQPAKLEDSAVYLCASSLGAGLRSPLHFGNGTRLTVT.